The entry that follows covers one TCR beta chain sequence. The sample originates from a study of blood T cells in healthy people across ages. Using a J-beta primer mix together with a sample-barcoded 5' primer, a second PCR was run for about 6 to 12 cycles. Carrying 12 random nucleotides, a template-switch adaptor labeled each individual cDNA molecule. MiXCR, applied by TCRdb to the 5' RACE reads, yields one record per CDR3 protein. The sample holds about 650,000 distinct CDR3 sequences; approximately 52% are singletons and the top ten take approximately 15%. Trimming stripped 2 bases from V and 3 bases from J, with 16 bases between. The CDR3 extends over 15 amino acids. Per germline, CDR1 DFQATT and CDR2 SNEGSKA (reference sequence).

The clonotype originates from a woman of 80 years or more in good health. The chain recombines TRBV20-1 with TRBJ1-1; TRBD1 might be the D (5 bases). Sequenced material: blood. The DNA of the CDR3 is TGCAGTGCTAGAATCCCAAGGGGAGGAGACACTGAAGCTTTCTTT. Amino acid sequence: CSARIPRGGDTEAFF.